The 19 T cell receptor beta chains given below trace back to one sample, sequenced in a study of blood T cell repertoires in COVID-19 (dated by TCRdb to the early 2020s). Library method: the immunoSEQ multiplex PCR assay. TCRdb limited this immuneACCESS table to in-frame rearrangements with V and J called. A share of clones is missing; checked studies link under half to unresolved V genes, and the rest is unexplained. The sample profile shows under 150,000 clones; approximately 80% of them were found once. The ten largest clonotypes hold approximately 6.1% of the sample. What was sequenced was peripheral blood. The source of these receptors is a human donor in a cohort sampled during active COVID-19.

V is TRBV6-5 and J is TRBJ2-5; D is undetermined. Germline-derived CDR1 and CDR2 are MNHEY and SVGAGI. CDR3 size: 16 residues. V shed 0 bases and J shed 1 base, with 12 bases lying between them. The CDR3 sequence is CASSYSTFGSQETQYF. CDR3 sequence (DNA): TGTGCCAGCAGTTACTCGACTTTCGGCAGCCAAGAGACCCAGTACTTC.

The CDR3 spells CASSLAYDTQYF. CDR3 sequence (DNA): TGCGCCAGCAGCTTGGCCTACGATACGCAGTATTTT. This chain joins TRBV5-1 and TRBJ2-3, with D hard to call. V lost 0 bases and J 6 bases, leaving 5 bases between the germline ends. The CDR3 is made up of 12 amino acids. The germline gives CDR1 SGHRS, CDR2 YFSETQ.

The V gene is TRBV6-5, the J gene TRBJ2-3; D is perhaps TRBD1 (5 bases). Germline lookup yields CDR1 MNHEY and CDR2 SVGAGI. This CDR3 spans 14 amino acids. Deletions cut 8 bases from V and 4 bases from J, with 16 bases between. CDR3 bases: TGTGCCAGCTCATACCGGCAGGGATCAGATACGCAGTATTTT. Translating gives CASSYRQGSDTQYF.

CDR3 sequence reads: CASSERDRMDEQFF. For the CDR3, the DNA is TGTGCCAGCAGCGAACGGGACAGGATGGATGAGCAGTTCTTC. The chain is built from TRBV9 and TRBJ2-1; TRBD1 aligns across 8 bases. Germline CDR1 SGDLS, CDR2 YYNGEE. The CDR3 length is 14 residues. Germline trimming cut 3 bases from V and 8 bases from J; bases unmatched to any gene: 7.

This clone was seen a few times. The chain couples TRBV5-6 to TRBJ1-5; TRBD1 matches 9 bases. Trimming cost V 4 bases and J 5 bases; bases outside gene matches: 4. The CDR3 has 14 amino acids. Germline V gives CDR1 SGHDT, CDR2 YYEEEE. The CDR3 DNA follows: TGTGCCAGCAGCGCGACAGGGGGAGATCAGCCCCAGCATTTT. Its protein is CASSATGGDQPQHF.

V gene TRBV28 combines with J gene TRBJ1-1, with TRBD1 matching 7 bases. The CDR3 length is 15 residues. V shed 8 bases and J 0 bases; nucleotides not matched to a gene: 9. Germline-derived CDR1 and CDR2 are MDHEN and SYDVKM. Written as DNA, the CDR3 is TGTGCCAGCGGGTCCAGGGGGACTTTGAACACTGAAGCTTTCTTT. It encodes CASGSRGTLNTEAFF.

This chain joins TRBV28 and TRBJ2-5; a possible D gene is TRBD1 (7 bases). This CDR3 contains 16 residues. From germline, CDR1 is MDHEN and CDR2 SYDVKM. The ends were cut back, 6 bases at V and 3 bases at J, with 20 bases in the middle. Written as DNA, the CDR3 is TGTGCCAGCAGCCTCCCGGGGGACAGATTAAAAGAGACCCAGTACTTC. Encoded protein: CASSLPGDRLKETQYF.

The V and J genes are TRBV5-1 and TRBJ2-5; weak D call: TRBD1 (5 bases). The V gene lost 2 bases and the J gene lost 2 bases, with 10 bases spanning the gap. The CDR3 is 14 residues long. Germline values: CDR1 SGHRS, CDR2 YFSETQ. The CDR3, as DNA: TGCGCCAGCAGCTTAGGGGCCCTGCAAGAGACCCAGTACTTC. Translating gives CASSLGALQETQYF.

This sequence joins TRBV7-9 and TRBJ2-5; 10 bases match TRBD2. Germline CDR1 and CDR2: SEHNR and FQNEAQ (reference sequence). V trimming: 1 base; J trimming: 3 bases; junction bases outside the gene matches: 5. The CDR3 extends over 16 amino acids. CDR3 amino acids: CASSLGASGGKETQYF. CDR3 coding DNA: TGTGCCAGCAGCTTAGGTGCTAGCGGGGGTAAAGAGACCCAGTACTTC.

The DNA for the CDR3 is TGTGCCAGTAGTATCCCTCAAGGGGCCGGGAACACCGGGGAGCTGTTTTTT. Residues: CASSIPQGAGNTGELFF. The rearrangement uses TRBV19 and TRBJ2-2; possibly TRBD1 for D (5 bases). V shed 3 bases and J shed 1 base, with 15 bases lying between them. CDR1 is LNHDA and CDR2 is SQIVND in the germline V gene (reference sequence). The CDR3 extends over 17 amino acids.

The chain is built from TRBV7-2 and TRBJ2-2; TRBD1 matches 10 bases. The CDR3 covers 15 residues. Germline V gene data show CDR1 as SGHTA and CDR2 as FQGNSA. Trimming took 2 bases from V and 7 from J; bases not matched to a gene: 4. The CDR3 DNA reads TGTGCCAGCAGCTTAAGACAGGGGGCTGGCGGGGAGCTGTTTTTT. Encoded protein: CASSLRQGAGGELFF.

The rearrangement links TRBV7-2 to TRBJ2-1; 11 nucleotides agree with TRBD2. This CDR3 comprises 16 residues. After removal of 5 bases from V and 6 bases from J, the junction contained 9 bases not matched to a gene. Germline V lookup: CDR1 SGHTA, CDR2 FQGNSA. CDR3 in DNA: TGTGCCAGCAGCCGCGCTAGCGGGGGGCTGGTCAATGAGCAGTTCTTC. Translation gives CASSRASGGLVNEQFF.

The chain uses TRBV7-8 and TRBJ1-4; D is ambiguous. There are 15 residues in the CDR3. V gave up 5 bases and J gave up 0 bases, with 10 bases separating them. Germline values: CDR1 SGHVS, CDR2 FQNEAQ. CDR3: CASSPPGATNEKLFF. The CDR3 coding sequence is TGTGCCAGCAGCCCGCCGGGAGCAACTAATGAAAAACTGTTTTTT.

The V gene is TRBV6-1, the J gene TRBJ1-6; D call uncertain. Germline V gene data show CDR1 as MNHNS and CDR2 as SASEGT. The CDR3 spans 14 residues. Trimming pared 1 base from V and 12 bases from J, leaving 13 bases between. CDR3 residues: CASSEGVGSVPLHF. The CDR3 DNA is TGTGCCAGCAGTGAAGGGGTGGGCAGTGTACCCCTCCACTTT.

In its sample, this clone was seen once. This chain connects TRBV2 to TRBJ1-3; 8 bases are a match to TRBD1. Germline CDR1 SNHLY, CDR2 FYNNEI. This CDR3 is built from 17 residues. V shed 4 bases and J 1 base; nucleotides not matched to a gene: 9. CDR3 in DNA: TGTGCCAGCAGTGTCGGACAGGGAGGCAAATCTGGAAACACCATATATTTT. This codes for CASSVGQGGKSGNTIYF.

The V gene is TRBV15, the J gene TRBJ2-5; TRBD2 is a possible D gene (6 bases). V was pared by 4 bases and J by 5 bases, with 17 bases between. The CDR3 contains 15 residues. The germline V gene has CDR1 LNHNV and CDR2 YYDKDF (reference sequence). The CDR3 is CATSKQEGSWETQYF. In nucleotides, the CDR3 is TGTGCCACCAGCAAACAGGAGGGGAGTTGGGAGACCCAGTACTTC.

The chain recombines TRBV3-1 (or the pseudogene TRBV3-2) with TRBJ1-6; tentative D call: TRBD1 (5 bases). The CDR3 length is 14 residues. The germline gives CDR1 LGHDT, CDR2 YNNKEL (reference sequence). V was cut by 4 bases and J by 7 bases, with 11 bases left in between. CDR3 bases: TGTGCCAGCAGCCGCGCGGGGCCCAATTCACCCCTCCACTTT. Protein product: CASSRAGPNSPLHF.

V usage is TRBV19 and J usage is TRBJ2-3; TRBD2 matches at 11 bases. Germline assignment: CDR1 LNHDA and CDR2 SQIVND (reference sequence). Losses at the gene ends were 8 bases for V and 3 bases for J; bases not matched to a gene: 1. This CDR3 comprises 13 residues. Written as DNA, the CDR3 is TGTGCCAGTGGGACTAGCGGAACAGATACGCAGTATTTT. Translated: CASGTSGTDTQYF. Full variable domain (rest looked up from reference TRBV19 and TRBJ2-3): DGGITQSPKYLFRKEGQNVTLSCEQNLNHDAMYWYRQDPGQGLRLIYYSQIVNDFQKGDIAEGYSVSREKKESFPLTVTSAQKNPTAFYLCASGTSGTDTQYFGPGTRLTVL.

This sequence joins TRBV3-1 (or the pseudogene TRBV3-2) and TRBJ2-5; maybe TRBD2 (7 bases). This CDR3 spans 16 amino acids. Trimming removed 4 bases from V and 4 bases from J, with 19 bases in between. Germline V gene lookup returns CDR1 LGHDT and CDR2 YNNKEL (reference sequence). The CDR3 nucleotides read TGTGCCAGCAGCCCCGGGGGGCGGGGGCCGGGAGAGACCCAGTACTTC. As protein: CASSPGGRGPGETQYF.